These 22 T cell receptor beta chains came from one sample sequenced in a study of cytomegalovirus exposure and HLA in healthy donors. The PCR was carried out with 60 Vbeta primers and 13 Jbeta primers. Sequenced by immunoSEQ multiplex PCR; TCRdb stores in-frame clones only, minus some. The sample includes roughly 160,000 clones, roughly 85% of them seen just once. Specimen: PBMCs. These receptors all come from a woman aged 45 to 65 in good health and CMV-seronegative.

The rearrangement joins TRBV28 to TRBJ2-7; 7 bases align to TRBD2. This CDR3 is built from 15 residues. V trimming: 10 bases; J trimming: 7 bases; junction bases outside the gene matches: 19. The germline CDR1 and CDR2 sequences are MDHEN and SYDVKM. The CDR3 nucleotides read TGTGCCACTTCTTTAGCAGCGGAGGGGAGGGGAGAGCAGTACTTC. The encoded protein is CATSLAAEGRGEQYF.

In its sample, this clone was seen a few times. As DNA, the CDR3 is TGTGCCAGCAGCCAAGATCCCCGGGACAGGGGGCACCGCGAGCAGTACTTC. It is translated as CASSQDPRDRGHREQYF. The rearrangement joins TRBV14 to TRBJ2-7, with TRBD1 matching over 12 bases. Germline lookup yields CDR1 SGHDN and CDR2 FVKESK. Germline trimming cut 0 bases from V and 6 bases from J; bases unmatched to any gene: 9. CDR3 length: 17 amino acids.

This clone appeared a single time. The V call is TRBV7-6, the J call TRBJ1-3, with D unclear. Germline loops: CDR1 SGHVS, CDR2 FNYEAQ. V lost 0 bases, J lost 0 bases, and 12 bases lay in between. The length of the CDR3 is 17 residues. CDR3 amino acids: CASSLAPITSSGNTIYF. The DNA of the CDR3 is TGTGCCAGCAGCTTAGCTCCAATAACGAGCTCTGGAAACACCATATATTTT.

This chain joins TRBV18 and TRBJ2-5, with 9 bases aligning to TRBD1. CDR1 is KGHSH and CDR2 is LQKENI in the germline V gene. V was pared by 1 base and J by 5 bases, with 8 bases of the junction left unmatched. This CDR3 has 16 residues. The CDR3 loop is CASSPLGTGLVETQYF. The DNA of the CDR3 is TGTGCCAGCTCACCACTAGGGACAGGGTTGGTGGAGACCCAGTACTTC. Using reference TRBV18 and TRBJ2-5 for the parts outside the CDR3, the full variable domain is NAGVMQNPRHLVRRRGQEARLRCSPMKGHSHVYWYRQLPEEGLKFMVYLQKENIIDESGMPKERFSAEFPKEGPSILRIQQVVRGDSAAYFCASSPLGTGLVETQYFGPGTRLLVL.

By share, this clone ranks as medium-sized. The rearrangement links TRBV7-9 to TRBJ1-1, with a weak D call TRBD1 (6 bases). The CDR3 is made up of 14 amino acids. Trimming shortened V by 5 bases and J by 4 bases, and 14 bases separated the two germline ends. Germline CDR1 SEHNR, CDR2 FQNEAQ (reference sequence). This CDR3 is CASSGGGIGTEAFF. The CDR3 nucleotides are TGTGCCAGCAGCGGGGGGGGCATCGGCACTGAAGCTTTCTTT.

The rearrangement uses TRBV7-2 and TRBJ2-1; possibly TRBD2 for D (8 bases). V gave up 8 bases and J gave up 3 bases, with 14 bases separating them. Per the germline V gene, CDR1 is SGHTA and CDR2 is FQGNSA. CDR3 length: 14 amino acids. The CDR3 sequence: CASAGGQFYNEQFF. The CDR3 region has the DNA TGTGCCAGCGCGGGGGGACAGTTCTACAATGAGCAGTTCTTC.

Remarks on this clone: Sequence at one end of the junction differs from germline and may be a read error. The rearrangement links TRBV28 to TRBJ2-7, with 9 bases matching TRBD2. The CDR3 runs to 15 residues. Looked up from germline, CDR1 is MDHEN and CDR2 is SYDVKM. CDR3 nucleotides: TGTGCCAGCAGTTTGGGCGGGAGGGCTCCCTATGAGCAGTACTTC. It codes for CASSLGGRAPYEQYF.

The rearrangement links TRBV11-2 to TRBJ2-2; TRBD2 aligns across 7 bases. With 1 base clipped from V and 1 base from J, the junction kept 3 bases outside the gene matches. The CDR3 has 16 residues. Germline lookup yields CDR1 SGHAT and CDR2 FQNNGV. The CDR3 coding sequence is TGTGCCAGCAGCTTAGCGGGAGGAGGGAACACCGGGGAGCTGTTTTTT. It yields the protein CASSLAGGGNTGELFF.

This clone was seen once. V gene TRBV7-8 combines with J gene TRBJ2-1, with TRBD2 matching over 7 bases. Germline V gene lookup returns CDR1 SGHVS and CDR2 FQNEAQ. The CDR3 has 13 residues. Unmatched junction bases numbered 2, after V lost 5 bases and J lost 4 bases. The CDR3 loop is CASSGGLYNEQFF. The CDR3 bases are TGTGCCAGCAGCGGGGGACTATACAATGAGCAGTTCTTC.

This clone was seen only once. The chain carries TRBV27 and TRBJ1-1; D is unclear. The CDR3 spans 14 residues. Trimming pared 5 bases from V and 3 bases from J, leaving 13 bases between. In germline, CDR1 is MNHEY, CDR2 SMNVEV (reference sequence). Written as DNA, the CDR3 is TGTGCCAGCAGTATTGGCAGTGCAGACACTGAAGCTTTCTTT. Its translation is CASSIGSADTEAFF.

The chain joins TRBV19 to TRBJ2-2; D call uncertain. Germline CDR1 is LNHDA and CDR2 is SQIVND (reference sequence). The CDR3 is 15 residues long. V was shortened by 3 bases and J by 4 bases, with 12 bases between the two germline ends. The CDR3 loop is CASSISVPFTGELFF. The CDR3 DNA follows: TGTGCCAGTAGTATTAGTGTCCCCTTCACCGGGGAGCTGTTTTTT.

The rearrangement uses TRBV11-2 and TRBJ2-1, with D perhaps TRBD2 (5 bases). Per the germline V gene, CDR1 is SGHAT and CDR2 is FQNNGV. V dropped 4 bases and J dropped 7 bases, with 20 bases sitting between them. This CDR3 is 16 amino acids long. CDR3 sequence reads: CASSSGLTPSRNEQFF. CDR3 in DNA: TGTGCCAGCAGCTCCGGACTGACCCCCAGTAGGAATGAGCAGTTCTTC. Complete variable domain (other parts from reference TRBV11-2 and TRBJ2-1): EAGVAQSPRYKIIEKRQSVAFWCNPISGHATLYWYQQILGQGPKLLIQFQNNGVVDDSQLPKDRFSAERLKGVDSTLKIQPAKLEDSAVYLCASSSGLTPSRNEQFFGPGTRLTVL.

The chain uses TRBV19 and TRBJ1-3; 9 bases agree with TRBD1. The V and J ends lost 7 bases and 5 bases, in that order; junction bases with no gene match: 3. Germline CDR1 and CDR2: LNHDA and SQIVND (reference sequence). The CDR3 totals 13 residues. The CDR3 loop is CASTQGARNTIYF. The CDR3 coding sequence is TGTGCCAGTACACAGGGGGCTCGAAACACCATATATTTT.

The chain combines TRBV6-1 with TRBJ2-1; TRBD2 agrees at 10 bases. V dropped 4 bases and J dropped 4; count of bases not matched to a gene: 7. The CDR3 is 16 residues long. Germline V gene data show CDR1 as MNHNS and CDR2 as SASEGT. The CDR3 sequence is CASSAKSSGGYNEQFF. DNA for the CDR3: TGTGCCAGCAGTGCGAAGTCTAGCGGGGGATACAATGAGCAGTTCTTC.

This chain joins TRBV28 and TRBJ1-3, with 9 nucleotides matching TRBD1. CDR1 and CDR2 from the germline V gene are MDHEN and SYDVKM. Losses at the gene ends were 5 bases for V and 1 base for J; bases not matched to a gene: 6. The CDR3 covers 16 residues. CDR3 in amino acids: CASSPQGAMSGNTIYF. Written as DNA, the CDR3 is TGTGCCAGCAGTCCACAGGGGGCTATGTCTGGAAACACCATATATTTT.

The V and J genes are TRBV27 and TRBJ1-5, with a tentative D call TRBD1 (5 bases). Germline V gene lookup returns CDR1 MNHEY and CDR2 SMNVEV (reference sequence). This CDR3 spans 13 amino acids. Trimming took off 3 bases at V and 6 bases at J, with 9 bases between the two ends. CDR3 sequence: CASSLQGGQPQHF. The CDR3 region has the DNA TGTGCCAGCAGTTTGCAGGGCGGTCAGCCCCAGCATTTT.

V and J are TRBV18 and TRBJ1-3, with D hard to call. The CDR3 spans 13 residues. V lost 8 bases, J lost 4 bases, and 12 bases lay in between. CDR1 is KGHSH and CDR2 is LQKENI in the germline V gene. The CDR3 nucleotides read TGTGCCAGCAAACCCTCTACCGGAAACACCATATATTTT. Amino acid sequence: CASKPSTGNTIYF.

Of note for this clone: At one end the junction does not follow the germline gene, possibly because of a read error. V gene TRBV29-1 combines with J gene TRBJ2-3; 15 nucleotides agree with TRBD2. Germline V gene lookup returns CDR1 SQVTM and CDR2 ANQGSEA. The CDR3 covers 17 residues. CDR3 region: CSVEGLAGGRFTDTQYF. As DNA, the CDR3 is TGCAGCGTCGAAGGACTAGCGGGGGGGAGATTCACAGATACGCAGTATTTT.

This sequence joins TRBV12-5 and TRBJ2-5, with D possibly being TRBD1 (6 bases). The V and J ends lost 5 bases and 3 bases respectively, with 19 bases between them. Germline CDR1 reads LGHNT; CDR2 reads FRNRAP. The CDR3 is 16 residues long. This chain's CDR3 is CASGLGRGAPEETQYF. The CDR3 nucleotides read TGTGCTAGTGGTCTTGGCAGGGGCGCTCCTGAAGAGACCCAGTACTTC.

The V and J genes are TRBV4-3 and TRBJ2-3; 8 bases match TRBD1. This CDR3 contains 13 residues. Trimming cost V 3 bases and J 14 bases; bases outside gene matches: 10. Germline CDR1 LGHNA, CDR2 YSLEER. CDR3 amino acids: CASSQGLGQVRYF. As DNA, the CDR3 is TGCGCCAGCAGCCAGGGATTGGGACAGGTTCGGTATTTT.

This clone was observed a handful of times. The chain joins TRBV6-6 to TRBJ1-2, with D maybe TRBD1 (6 bases). Between the trimmed V and J ends, which lost 6 bases and 2 bases, there was a span of 16 bases. The CDR3 totals 15 residues. In germline, CDR1 is MNHNY, CDR2 SVGAGI (reference sequence). The CDR3 spells CASRTQGSLNYGYTF. CDR3 sequence (DNA): TGTGCCAGCAGGACACAGGGAAGTTTAAACTATGGCTACACCTTC.

The V and J genes are TRBV5-4 and TRBJ2-5; TRBD1 matches 12 bases. The better agreement between TRBJ2-7 and the DNA end casts doubt on the J call. CDR1 is SGHNT, CDR2 YYREEE, per germline (reference sequence). The CDR3 is 15 residues long. The CDR3: CASSSGTGGLYEQYF. The CDR3, as DNA: TGTGCCAGCAGCTCCGGGACAGGGGGCCTTTACGAGCAGTACTTC.